This TCR beta chain was captured in a study of neurological immune-mediated disorders. Synthesis of cDNA was performed by 5'RACE using 10-nucleotide random UMIs. TCRdb called the 5' RACE reads again in MiXCR, with one record for every CDR3 protein. The sample records roughly 98,000 distinct CDR3 sequences, over 10% being singletons. At least ten counts were recorded for this clonotype. The antigen remains undetermined. The junction had 6 bases not matched to a gene; V was cut back by 6 bases and J by 4 bases. Germline CDR1 WSHSY, CDR2 SAAADI. The CDR3 covers 14 residues. The time point denotes: longitudinal time-point 2. General study results and limits: Patients with HTLV-1-associated myelopathy showed the most TCR clonal expansion. Those with multiple sclerosis showed the least, falling below healthy controls. The expanded clones of different subjects shared no CDR3 amino acid sequences (suggesting private repertoires in all groups).

This sequence was found in a female donor with HTLV-1-associated myelopathy (HAM/TSP). Material: PBMCs. V and J are TRBV10-2 and TRBJ2-7; 10 bases are shared with TRBD2. CDR3 in amino acids: CASRPAGGPYEQYF. The CDR3 region has the DNA TGCGCCAGCAGACCAGCGGGGGGGCCTTACGAGCAGTACTTC.